This T cell receptor (beta chain) stems from a study of blood T cells in healthy people across ages. Study as a whole: Per two T cells, template switching captured roughly one barcoded beta molecule.

Primers used in a second PCR of about 7 to 12 cycles were a sample-barcoded 5' primer and a J-beta primer mix. Individual samples furnished no less than 2.5 million CDR3-containing paired-end reads apiece. TCRdb analysed the 5' RACE reads with MiXCR anew, one entry per CDR3 protein. This sample has 1.5 million or so distinct CDR3 sequences; roughly 45% occur once, and the top ten carry 7% to 9%. Findings of the study overall: In the absence of known donor CMV status, changes in expanded clonotypes were possibly confounded. It was the long-lived donors that had more naive CD4+ cells and higher diversity than aged donors.

The CDR3 is made up of 11 amino acids. The V gene end was trimmed by 5 bases and the J gene end by 14 bases; junction bases not matched to a gene: 3. In germline, CDR1 is SNHLY, CDR2 FYNNEI. Notes on this clonotype: Antigen specificity is unknown.

The sample comprised blood. The chain has TRBV2 and TRBJ2-1; 10 nucleotides agree with TRBD2. The source of this sequence is a woman younger than 35 in good health. The CDR3 nucleotides read TGTGCCAGCAGTCGGACTAGCGGTGAGTTCTTC. This translates into CASSRTSGEFF.